This T cell receptor beta chain originates from a study of T cells of healthy individuals. MiXCR, applied by TCRdb to the 5' RACE reads, yields one record per CDR3 protein. The sample consists of about 96,000 distinct CDR3 sequences, 17% of them appearing once. The clonotype was recovered from a human donor in good health.

The CDR3 region has the DNA TGTGCCAGCAGCGAGGGAGGACAGGCTTCCTATGGCTACACCTTC. It translates to CASSEGGQASYGYTF. The rearrangement uses TRBV9 and TRBJ1-2; TRBD1 matches at 7 bases. The V segment lost 3 bases and the J segment 4 bases; nucleotides outside the gene matches: 9. Germline assignment: CDR1 SGDLS and CDR2 YYNGEE. This CDR3 spans 15 amino acids.